The entry below gives a single T cell receptor beta chain sequence along with its context. The antigen is undetermined. TCRdb's table, derived via immunoSEQ multiplex PCR, lists solely in-frame clones and lacks some. This sample has about 100,000 clones, with around four fifths found just once. This record comes from a study of radiotherapy plus CTLA-4 blockade in lung cancer. Study information: Among enrolled patients, over 15% responded and 25% to 35% achieved disease control. The study's findings and limits: Per reports, early blood T cell clone dynamics, plus interferon-beta, forecast response most strongly.

The V segment lost 6 bases and the J segment 7 bases; nucleotides outside the gene matches: 13. Looked up from germline, CDR1 is SNHLY and CDR2 is FYNNEI. This CDR3 spans 15 amino acids. Focal radiation plus CTLA-4 blockade with ipilimumab was administered to patients who had chemo-refractory metastatic non-small-cell lung cancer. This TCR was recovered from a human donor with non-small cell lung cancer who had stable disease on radiotherapy plus ipilimumab. This chain uses TRBV2 with TRBJ1-2; TRBD1 matches 8 bases. The material was peripheral blood, obtained from a patient treated with radiotherapy plus ipilimumab. CDR3 sequence: CASRPGQGGLVGYTF. CDR3 DNA: TGTGCCAGCAGACCCGGACAGGGAGGGTTAGTTGGCTACACCTTC.